Listed below are T cell receptor beta chains from one sample, sequenced in a study of T-cell memory formation after mild COVID-19. TCRdb processed the 5' RACE reads anew with MiXCR; each CDR3 protein has one entry. The sample yields approximately 350,000 distinct CDR3 sequences, roughly an eighth seen once. Sequenced: PBMCs or a T cell subset sorted from them (not recorded which). The receptors were gathered from a man aged 18-30 years who had mild COVID-19 (a few samples of this study predate the infection). Cell type and time point are not known. Both conserved end residues are part of each CDR3. The order of the fields is clone size, D gene, V gene, J gene, CDR3 DNA, CDR3 protein. The D gene is left open where the match is weak. A row's size may be missing; if present it is once, few, many or a size class.

clone size: few
D gene: TRBD1
V gene: TRBV5-1
J gene: TRBJ2-1
CDR3 DNA: TGCGCCAGCAGCGCCTGGACAGGGTCCGGCAATGAGCAGTTCTTC
CDR3 protein: CASSAWTGSGNEQFF

clone size: .
D gene: .
V gene: TRBV5-1
J gene: TRBJ1-1
CDR3 DNA: TGCGCCAGCAGCCCGGGGGAAGGGAATGAAGCTTTCTTT
CDR3 protein: CASSPGEGNEAFF

clone size: .
D gene: .
V gene: TRBV4-3
J gene: TRBJ1-1
CDR3 DNA: TGCGCCAGCAGCCAAGATCGAGGTTCTTTTCTCTTT
CDR3 protein: CASSQDRGSFLF

clone size: many
D gene: .
V gene: TRBV4-3
J gene: TRBJ1-4
CDR3 DNA: TGCGCCAGCAGCCAAGGTCGGCACAATGAAAAACTGTTTTTT
CDR3 protein: CASSQGRHNEKLFF

clone size: .
D gene: .
V gene: TRBV12-3/TRBV12-4
J gene: TRBJ2-1
CDR3 DNA: TGTGCCAGCAGCCGCCCGGGGATCCGCTACAATGAGCAGTTCTTC
CDR3 protein: CASSRPGIRYNEQFF

clone size: few
D gene: .
V gene: TRBV10-3
J gene: TRBJ2-7
CDR3 DNA: TGTGCCATCAGTGAGGGACAAACCTACGAGCAGTACTTC
CDR3 protein: CAISEGQTYEQYF

clone size: .
D gene: .
V gene: TRBV6-2/TRBV6-3
J gene: TRBJ1-2
CDR3 DNA: TGTGCCAGCAGCCCCGTTGGTCTTCTTGGCACCTTC
CDR3 protein: CASSPVGLLGTF

clone size: many
D gene: .
V gene: TRBV7-8
J gene: TRBJ2-7
CDR3 DNA: TGTGCCAGCAGCACGTCAGGTCACGACGAGCAGTACTTC
CDR3 protein: CASSTSGHDEQYF

clone size: few
D gene: .
V gene: TRBV7-2
J gene: TRBJ1-6
CDR3 DNA: TGTGCCAGCAGCGGGGGACGAATAAGCTCCTATAATTCACCCCTCCACTTT
CDR3 protein: CASSGGRISSYNSPLHF

clone size: few
D gene: TRBD1
V gene: TRBV10-3
J gene: TRBJ1-5
CDR3 DNA: TGTGCCATCAGTGCAGGGGGCAGTGATCAGCCCCAGCATTTT
CDR3 protein: CAISAGGSDQPQHF

clone size: few
D gene: .
V gene: TRBV7-9
J gene: TRBJ1-5
CDR3 DNA: TGTGCCAGCAGCTTAGGGGTCGGGAAAGGCAATCAGCCCCAGCATTTT
CDR3 protein: CASSLGVGKGNQPQHF

clone size: .
D gene: .
V gene: TRBV6-5
J gene: TRBJ2-7
CDR3 DNA: TGTGCCAGCAGTCAAGGGGGGAGACCCTACGAGCAGTACTTC
CDR3 protein: CASSQGGRPYEQYF

clone size: few
D gene: TRBD2
V gene: TRBV18
J gene: TRBJ2-7
CDR3 DNA: TGTGCCAGCTCACCACAGCGGGGGGACCTCTACGAGCAGTACTTC
CDR3 protein: CASSPQRGDLYEQYF

clone size: .
D gene: .
V gene: TRBV29-1
J gene: TRBJ2-7
CDR3 DNA: TGCAGCGTTCAAAGCCTAGCCTACGAGCAGTACTTC
CDR3 protein: CSVQSLAYEQYF

clone size: .
D gene: .
V gene: TRBV5-1
J gene: TRBJ1-1
CDR3 DNA: TGCGCCAGCATGGCGGGAGGGAACACTGAAGCTTTCTTT
CDR3 protein: CASMAGGNTEAFF

clone size: few
D gene: TRBD1
V gene: TRBV20-1
J gene: TRBJ2-3
CDR3 DNA: TGCAGTGCTAGAGACCGACAGGGGATCACAGATACGCAGTATTTT
CDR3 protein: CSARDRQGITDTQYF

clone size: few
D gene: TRBD2
V gene: TRBV11-2
J gene: TRBJ2-1
CDR3 DNA: TGTGCCAGCAGCTTAGCCTCCGGGACTAGCGCCTACAATGAGCAGTTCTTC
CDR3 protein: CASSLASGTSAYNEQFF

clone size: many
D gene: .
V gene: TRBV7-9
J gene: TRBJ2-5
CDR3 DNA: TGTGCCAGCAGCTTACCCTGGGAGACCCAGTACTTC
CDR3 protein: CASSLPWETQYF

clone size: many
D gene: .
V gene: TRBV7-9
J gene: TRBJ1-2
CDR3 DNA: TGTGCCAGCAGCCCCTCTCAAGCTAACTATGGCTACACCTTC
CDR3 protein: CASSPSQANYGYTF

clone size: .
D gene: .
V gene: TRBV7-2
J gene: TRBJ1-4
CDR3 DNA: TGTGCCAGCAGCTCCGGGCTGGGAGTGGGCGAAAAACTGTTTTTT
CDR3 protein: CASSSGLGVGEKLFF

clone size: few
D gene: .
V gene: TRBV20-1
J gene: TRBJ1-4
CDR3 DNA: TGCAGTGCTCCTCCCTTAGGGCTCGAAAAACTGTTTTTT
CDR3 protein: CSAPPLGLEKLFF

clone size: .
D gene: TRBD1
V gene: TRBV4-1
J gene: TRBJ1-1
CDR3 DNA: TGCGCCAGCAGCCAGTACGCCACAGGGGAGAGGACTGAAGCTTTCTTT
CDR3 protein: CASSQYATGERTEAFF

clone size: few
D gene: .
V gene: TRBV11-2
J gene: TRBJ2-7
CDR3 DNA: TGTGCCAGCAGCTTAATCCCCTACGAGCAGTACTTC
CDR3 protein: CASSLIPYEQYF

clone size: many
D gene: TRBD2
V gene: TRBV6-6
J gene: TRBJ2-7
CDR3 DNA: TGTGCCAGCAGTTACTCGACGACTAGCGGGGAATACGAGCAGTACTTC
CDR3 protein: CASSYSTTSGEYEQYF

clone size: many
D gene: .
V gene: TRBV6-6
J gene: TRBJ1-2
CDR3 DNA: TGTGCCAGCAGTGGGCGAGGGGGAAACGGCTACACCTTC
CDR3 protein: CASSGRGGNGYTF

clone size: few
D gene: .
V gene: TRBV9
J gene: TRBJ1-2
CDR3 DNA: TGTGCCAGCAGCGTAGAATTGGGTTATGGCTACACCTTC
CDR3 protein: CASSVELGYGYTF

clone size: .
D gene: TRBD2
V gene: TRBV10-3
J gene: TRBJ2-1
CDR3 DNA: TGTGCCACCGGACTAGCGGGGGGTAATGAGCAGTTCTTC
CDR3 protein: CATGLAGGNEQFF

clone size: few
D gene: .
V gene: TRBV6-5
J gene: TRBJ2-1
CDR3 DNA: TGTGCCAGCAGTTACGGGACCGGGACCGGTTCCTACAATGAGCAGTTCTTC
CDR3 protein: CASSYGTGTGSYNEQFF

clone size: .
D gene: .
V gene: TRBV7-2
J gene: TRBJ1-1
CDR3 DNA: TGTGCCAGCAGCCTCCTGGCTTCCATGAACACTGAAGCTTTCTTT
CDR3 protein: CASSLLASMNTEAFF

clone size: .
D gene: .
V gene: TRBV12-3/TRBV12-4
J gene: TRBJ2-7
CDR3 DNA: TGTGCCAGCAGTTTCGGGGAAGCCTACGAGCAGTACTTC
CDR3 protein: CASSFGEAYEQYF

clone size: few
D gene: .
V gene: TRBV7-9
J gene: TRBJ2-7
CDR3 DNA: TGTGCCAGCAGCTTACGGGGGTTCCCCTACGAGCAGTACTTC
CDR3 protein: CASSLRGFPYEQYF

clone size: .
D gene: .
V gene: TRBV7-9
J gene: TRBJ2-1
CDR3 DNA: TGTGCCAGCAGCTTCGGGAGCTCCTACAATGAGCAGTTCTTC
CDR3 protein: CASSFGSSYNEQFF

clone size: .
D gene: .
V gene: TRBV5-5
J gene: TRBJ2-7
CDR3 DNA: TGTGCCAGCAGCTTGGTACCAGGCGATTCCTACGAGCAGTACTTC
CDR3 protein: CASSLVPGDSYEQYF